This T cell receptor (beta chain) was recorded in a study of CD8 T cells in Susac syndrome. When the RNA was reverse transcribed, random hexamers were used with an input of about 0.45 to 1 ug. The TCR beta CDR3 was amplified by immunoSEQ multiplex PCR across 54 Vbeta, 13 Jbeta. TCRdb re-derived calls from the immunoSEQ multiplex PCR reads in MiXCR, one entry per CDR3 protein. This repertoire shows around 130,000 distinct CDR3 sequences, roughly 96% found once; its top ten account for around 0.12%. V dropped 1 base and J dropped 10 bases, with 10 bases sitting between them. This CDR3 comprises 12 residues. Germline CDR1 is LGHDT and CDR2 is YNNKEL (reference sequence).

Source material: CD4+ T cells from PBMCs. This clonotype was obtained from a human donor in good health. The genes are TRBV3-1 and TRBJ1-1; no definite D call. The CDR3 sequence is CASSQVGMGAFF. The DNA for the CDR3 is TGTGCCAGCAGCCAAGTGGGTATGGGAGCTTTCTTT.